This T cell receptor (beta chain) was recorded in a study of patients and donors after allogeneic stem cell transplantation. TCRdb recomputed calls from the RT-PCR reads with MiXCR, one row per CDR3 protein. The table shows tens of thousands of distinct CDR3 sequences, with roughly 48% occurring only once. CDR1 is SGHRS and CDR2 is YFSETQ in the germline V gene. This CDR3 comprises 15 residues. V dropped 7 bases and J dropped 4 bases, with 15 bases sitting between them. This clonotype was detected once. Specimen: blood, either unsorted or a sorted T cell fraction (not recorded which). The receptor's source is a human donor who was either an allogeneic HSCT recipient or a stem cell or donor lymphocyte infusion donor (not recorded which). It is not recorded whose cells these are; they may come from a transplant donor. This chain links TRBV5-1 with TRBJ2-6, with D perhaps TRBD2 (6 bases). CDR3 amino acids: CASGSGLSGANVLTF. The CDR3 bases are TGCGCCAGCGGGTCCGGACTATCCGGGGCCAACGTCCTGACTTTC.